One sample yielded the 31 T cell receptor beta chains listed below, sequenced in a study of shared clonotypes between healthy human individuals. Measured with immunoSEQ multiplex PCR; TCRdb has only the in-frame clones, and not every one. The data show fewer than 3 million clones, around 92% seen once. Sequencing used naive CD4+ T cells from PBMCs. Subset reported: CD45RA+ positively selected. The receptors were gathered from a man between 18 and 35 years old in good health. Some clones in this sample may be carry-over from other donors' samples.

The chain combines TRBV10-3 with TRBJ2-1; D may be TRBD1 or TRBD2 (5 bases each). CDR1 and CDR2 from the germline V gene are ENHRY and SYGVKD. V lost 0 bases and J lost 0, with 9 bases in between. The CDR3 runs to 16 residues. The CDR3 loop reads CAISESGTYSYNEQFF. The CDR3 coding sequence is TGTGCCATCAGTGAGTCGGGGACCTACTCCTACAATGAGCAGTTCTTC.

J is TRBJ1-1 and V is TRBV5-1, with D perhaps TRBD1 (6 bases). V gave up 4 bases and J gave up 10 bases, with 23 bases separating them. This CDR3 has 15 residues. CDR1 and CDR2 from the germline V gene are SGHRS and YFSETQ. The CDR3 sequence: CASSMGGVGSALAFF. CDR3 in DNA: TGCGCCAGCAGCATGGGGGGCGTGGGGTCTGCGCTAGCTTTCTTT.

To note about this clone: Other DNA sequences in this specimen translate into the identical CDR3. The J gene is TRBJ2-5, the V gene TRBV28; D gene ambiguous. V gave up 4 bases and J gave up 4 bases, with 4 bases separating them. The CDR3 loop spans 11 amino acids. Germline V gives CDR1 MDHEN, CDR2 SYDVKM. CDR3 nucleotide sequence: TGTGCCAGCAGTTCCTTAGAGACCCAGTACTTC. Its protein product is CASSSLETQYF.

The chain is built from TRBV28 and TRBJ1-2; D remains unclear. The CDR3 is 13 amino acids. CDR1 and CDR2 (germline): MDHEN, SYDVKM. V was clipped by 4 bases and J by 10 bases, with 16 bases between them. The CDR3 is CASSSIKLQYYTF. CDR3 DNA sequence: TGTGCCAGCAGTTCCATCAAACTCCAATACTACACCTTC.

On this clone: Other DNA sequences in this specimen translate into the identical CDR3. V gene TRBV27 combines with J gene TRBJ1-5; TRBD1 aligns across 9 bases. The CDR3 extends over 14 amino acids. The germline CDR1 and CDR2 sequences are MNHEY and SMNVEV (reference sequence). V shed 3 bases, J shed 4 bases, and the junction held 1 base outside the gene matches. The DNA for the CDR3 is TGTGCCAGCAGTTTCGGGACAGGGAATCAGCCCCAGCATTTT. Its translation: CASSFGTGNQPQHF.

J is TRBJ1-2 and V is TRBV2, with 9 bases fitting TRBD1. The CDR3 totals 13 residues. Germline loops: CDR1 SNHLY, CDR2 FYNNEI. J was trimmed by 8 bases and V by 6 bases; bases with no gene match: 7. Written as DNA, the CDR3 is TGTGCCAGCAGGAAACGGACAGGGGAGGGCTACACCTTC. Protein product: CASRKRTGEGYTF.

The chain carries TRBV6-5 and TRBJ1-2; perhaps TRBD1 as D (5 bases). Trimming cost V 4 bases and J 5 bases, with 11 bases left between them. Germline V gene data show CDR1 as MNHEY and CDR2 as SVGAGI. The length of the CDR3 is 13 residues. The CDR3 region has the DNA TGTGCCAGCAGTTCCCCCCGGGGGTATGGCTACACCTTC. Translation: CASSSPRGYGYTF.

This rearrangement joins TRBV28 to TRBJ2-7; D is perhaps TRBD2 (5 bases). V gave up 5 bases and J gave up 3 bases, with 11 bases separating them. CDR3 length: 13 amino acids. Germline CDR1 MDHEN, CDR2 SYDVKM. CDR3 nucleotide sequence: TGTGCCAGCAGTCTCGGACTGTTCTACGAGCAGTACTTC. Translating gives CASSLGLFYEQYF.

The J gene is TRBJ1-1, the V gene TRBV28, with D perhaps TRBD1 (5 bases). Germline loops: CDR1 MDHEN, CDR2 SYDVKM. This CDR3 region has 15 residues. V lost 3 bases, J lost 0 bases, and 11 bases lay in between. The chain's CDR3 is CASSLGWGMNTEAFF. The CDR3 region has the DNA TGTGCCAGCAGTTTGGGGTGGGGGATGAACACTGAAGCTTTCTTT.

This rearrangement joins TRBV5-1 to TRBJ1-1; TRBD1 aligns across 7 bases. CDR1 SGHRS and CDR2 YFSETQ come from the germline V gene. This CDR3 has 13 amino acids. After removal of 5 bases from V and 4 bases from J, the junction contained 5 bases not matched to a gene. The CDR3 reads CASRGQTTTEAFF. DNA of the CDR3: TGCGCCAGCAGGGGACAGACTACCACTGAAGCTTTCTTT.

The V call is TRBV7-3, the J call TRBJ2-3; 12 nucleotides agree with TRBD2. The J segment lost 3 bases and the V segment lost 4 bases, leaving 2 bases of the junction unmatched. CDR1 is SGHTA and CDR2 is FQGTGA in the germline V gene. This CDR3 has 15 residues. The CDR3 DNA reads TGTGCCAGCAGCTCAACTAGCGGGAGGACAGATACGCAGTATTTT. This codes for CASSSTSGRTDTQYF. Looking up the rest from reference TRBV7-3 and TRBJ2-3 gives the full variable domain: GAGVSQTPSNKVTEKGKYVELRCDPISGHTALYWYRQSLGQGPEFLIYFQGTGAADDSGLPNDRFFAVRPEGSVSTLKIQRTERGDSAVYLCASSSTSGRTDTQYFGPGTRLTVL.

This clone was seen once. This chain links TRBV10-3 with TRBJ2-4; D gene uncertain. CDR3 length equals 11 residues. CDR1 and CDR2 (germline): ENHRY, SYGVKD. Trimming removed 2 bases at V and 5 bases at J, with 1 base between. The CDR3 is CAISEENIQYF. Written as DNA, the CDR3 is TGTGCCATCAGTGAGGAAAACATTCAGTACTTC.

V gene TRBV5-1 combines with J gene TRBJ2-7; no clear D gene. The CDR3 loop spans 16 amino acids. The germline V and J ends were trimmed by 0 bases and 10 bases, with 23 bases remaining between them. Germline CDR1 SGHRS, CDR2 YFSETQ. The chain's CDR3 is CASSLVGQELRMIQYF. In DNA, the CDR3 is TGCGCCAGCAGCTTGGTGGGCCAGGAATTACGGATGATCCAGTACTTC.

Concerning this clone itself: Other DNA sequences of this sample code for an identical CDR3. The chain has TRBV10-3 and TRBJ1-4; maybe TRBD1 (6 bases). V lost 5 bases, J lost 1 base, and 8 bases lay in between. Germline CDR1 and CDR2: ENHRY and SYGVKD. The CDR3 sequence is 14 residues long. The CDR3 loop is CAISRGGTNEKLFF. The CDR3 DNA is TGTGCCATCAGTAGAGGGGGAACTAATGAAAAACTGTTTTTT.

The V gene is TRBV7-2, the J gene TRBJ1-1; a weak D match, TRBD1 (6 bases). Germline loops: CDR1 SGHTA, CDR2 FQGNSA. V lost 2 bases to trimming and J lost 1 base, with 11 bases between them. The CDR3 has 15 amino acids. The CDR3 nucleotides are TGTGCCAGCAGCTTAACGGCGACAGGGAACACTGAAGCTTTCTTT. This codes for CASSLTATGNTEAFF.

The chain uses TRBV11-2 and TRBJ1-6; perhaps TRBD1 as D (5 bases). This CDR3 spans 13 amino acids. From germline, CDR1 is SGHAT and CDR2 FQNNGV. The V end lost 0 bases, the J end lost 11 bases, and 8 bases lay between the germline ends. The CDR3 reads CASSLERGTPLHF. The CDR3 DNA sequence: TGTGCCAGCAGCTTAGAGCGGGGGACACCCCTCCACTTT.

The chain joins TRBV7-9 to TRBJ2-2; D gene uncertain. CDR1 and CDR2 from the germline V gene are SEHNR and FQNEAQ (reference sequence). CDR3 length: 16 amino acids. The germline V and J ends were trimmed by 5 bases and 2 bases, with 15 bases remaining between them. CDR3 in amino acids: CASSDIRSTNTGELFF. In DNA, the CDR3 is TGTGCCAGCAGCGACATCAGGTCTACAAACACCGGGGAGCTGTTTTTT. The full variable domain, completed using reference TRBV7-9 and TRBJ2-2, is DTGVSQNPRHKITKRGQNVTFRCDPISEHNRLYWYRQTLGQGPEFLTYFQNEAQLEKSRLLSDRFSAERPKGSFSTLEIQRTEQGDSAMYLCASSDIRSTNTGELFFGEGSRLTVL.

The gene calls are TRBV2 and TRBJ2-1, with 8 bases fitting TRBD2. The V gene's germline CDR1 is SNHLY and CDR2 FYNNEI. The CDR3 is made up of 15 amino acids. The V and J ends lost 7 bases and 1 base, in that order; junction bases with no gene match: 6. The CDR3 spells CASTQSGRSYNEQFF. CDR3 bases: TGTGCCAGCACCCAAAGCGGGAGATCCTACAATGAGCAGTTCTTC.

CDR3 protein: CASSMTGTGITYEQYF. CDR3 nucleotide sequence: TGCGCCAGCAGCATGACCGGGACAGGGATAACCTACGAGCAGTACTTC. V is TRBV5-1 and J is TRBJ2-7; 9 nucleotides line up with TRBD1. The junction had 10 bases not matched to a gene; V was cut back by 4 bases and J by 2 bases. The germline gives CDR1 SGHRS, CDR2 YFSETQ. CDR3 length equals 16 residues.

This clone was seen once. This chain links TRBV10-3 with TRBJ2-3, with D perhaps TRBD2 (5 bases). This CDR3 contains 17 residues. The germline V gene encodes CDR1 ENHRY and CDR2 SYGVKD. The V end lost 6 bases, the J end lost 1 base, and 20 bases lay between the germline ends. The CDR3 is CAIRDASYWIGTDTQYF. DNA for the CDR3: TGTGCCATCAGGGATGCTAGCTACTGGATTGGCACAGATACGCAGTATTTT.

This clone has just a few counts. Other DNA sequences in this sample translate to the same CDR3. The chain uses TRBV29-1 and TRBJ1-1; D unresolved. The germline CDR1 and CDR2 sequences are SQVTM and ANQGSEA. CDR3 size: 11 residues. V gave up 4 bases and J gave up 1 base, with 4 bases separating them. The CDR3 nucleotides read TGCAGCGTTGGTTCGAACACTGAAGCTTTCTTT. Translation gives CSVGSNTEAFF.

This clone turned up a few times. J is TRBJ1-1 and V is TRBV7-2; 7 bases agree with TRBD1. V was pared by 5 bases and J by 1 base, with 4 bases of the junction left unmatched. The CDR3 is made up of 14 amino acids. The germline V gene has CDR1 SGHTA and CDR2 FQGNSA. In DNA form, the CDR3 reads TGTGCCAGCAGCGGGCGACAGGGGAACACTGAAGCTTTCTTT. This gives the protein CASSGRQGNTEAFF.

With regard to this clone: The same CDR3 arises from other DNA sequences in this sample as well. The chain is built from TRBV29-1 and TRBJ2-7; 10 nucleotides agree with TRBD1. The CDR3 is 12 residues long. Germline trimming cut 6 bases from V and 4 bases from J; bases unmatched to any gene: 3. In germline, CDR1 is SQVTM, CDR2 ANQGSEA. DNA for the CDR3: TGCAGCGTAGGACAGGGGGGATACGAGCAGTACTTC. This encodes CSVGQGGYEQYF.

This sequence joins TRBV7-3 and TRBJ2-7; maybe TRBD2 (5 bases). Germline lookup yields CDR1 SGHTA and CDR2 FQGTGA. V was pared by 2 bases and J by 6 bases, with 14 bases between. There are 14 residues in the CDR3. The CDR3 protein is CASSLGGLAAEQYF. The CDR3 bases are TGTGCCAGCAGCTTAGGAGGCCTAGCTGCCGAGCAGTACTTC.

This chain links TRBV6-5 with TRBJ1-5; 10 nucleotides agree with TRBD1. The CDR3 spans 15 residues. V lost 6 bases and J lost 6; bases outside the gene matches: 8. Germline CDR1 is MNHEY and CDR2 is SVGAGI. The CDR3 loop reads CASSPGTGVGQPQHF. The CDR3 region has the DNA TGTGCCAGCAGCCCCGGGACAGGGGTGGGTCAGCCCCAGCATTTT.

The chain is built from TRBV7-3 and TRBJ1-2; D unclear. Germline values: CDR1 SGHTA, CDR2 FQGTGA. The CDR3 sequence is 12 residues long. Trimming took 1 base from V and 4 from J, leaving 4 bases between them. The CDR3 region has the DNA TGTGCCAGCAGCTTAAGTGGCTATGGCTACACCTTC. This gives the protein CASSLSGYGYTF.

The V call is TRBV5-5, the J call TRBJ2-3; D is perhaps TRBD1 or TRBD2 (5 bases each). Germline CDR1 and CDR2: SGHKS and YYEKEE (reference sequence). V lost 4 bases and J 5 bases, leaving 17 bases between the germline ends. The length of the CDR3 is 15 residues. The CDR3 protein is CASSGLRLGGDTQYF. CDR3 in DNA: TGTGCCAGCAGCGGCCTCCGCCTTGGGGGAGATACGCAGTATTTT.

This sequence joins TRBV2 and TRBJ2-6; 8 nucleotides match TRBD1. The junction had 14 bases not matched to a gene; V was cut back by 0 bases and J by 4 bases. The CDR3 runs to 20 residues. In germline, CDR1 is SNHLY, CDR2 FYNNEI. The CDR3: CASSEALAGGWRTGANVLTF. CDR3 nucleotides: TGTGCCAGCAGTGAAGCCTTGGCAGGGGGCTGGAGAACGGGGGCCAACGTCCTGACTTTC.

This chain uses TRBV7-9 with TRBJ1-3; 8 bases match TRBD1. Trimming removed 1 base from V and 4 bases from J; junction bases left unmatched: 3. The CDR3 consists of 15 residues. The germline V gene has CDR1 SEHNR and CDR2 FQNEAQ (reference sequence). The CDR3 nucleotides are TGTGCCAGCAGCTTAGGGGGACAGGAGGGAAACACCATATATTTT. This codes for CASSLGGQEGNTIYF.

This clone was recorded a few times. This sequence joins TRBV30 and TRBJ1-5, with unresolved D. The CDR3 loop spans 13 amino acids. Between the trimmed V and J ends, which lost 0 bases and 4 bases, there was a span of 7 bases. Per germline, CDR1 GTSNPN and CDR2 SVGIG (reference sequence). The CDR3 loop is CAWSVWGNQPQHF. CDR3 in DNA: TGTGCCTGGAGTGTTTGGGGAAATCAGCCCCAGCATTTT.

This chain uses TRBV7-6 with TRBJ2-1; D call uncertain. V was clipped by 2 bases and J by 7 bases, with 6 bases between them. The CDR3 consists of 12 residues. Germline CDR1 and CDR2: SGHVS and FNYEAQ. The CDR3 region is CASSLLINEQFF. As DNA, the CDR3 is TGTGCCAGCAGCTTACTGATTAATGAGCAGTTCTTC.